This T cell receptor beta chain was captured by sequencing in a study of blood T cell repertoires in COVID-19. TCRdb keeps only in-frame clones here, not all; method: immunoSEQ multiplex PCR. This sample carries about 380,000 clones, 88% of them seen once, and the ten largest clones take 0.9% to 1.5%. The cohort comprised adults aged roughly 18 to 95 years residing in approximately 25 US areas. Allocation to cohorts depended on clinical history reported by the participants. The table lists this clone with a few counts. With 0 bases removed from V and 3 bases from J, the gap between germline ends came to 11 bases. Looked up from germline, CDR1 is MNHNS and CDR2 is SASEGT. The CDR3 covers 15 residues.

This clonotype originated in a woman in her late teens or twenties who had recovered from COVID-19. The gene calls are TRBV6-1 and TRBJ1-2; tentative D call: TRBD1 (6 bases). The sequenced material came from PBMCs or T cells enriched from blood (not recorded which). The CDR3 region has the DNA TGTGCCAGCAGTGAAGCTTGGGGGCTCGACTATGGCTACACCTTC. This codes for CASSEAWGLDYGYTF.